Following are 6 T cell receptor beta chains from one sample sequenced in a study of PD-L1 blockade in urothelial cancer. Generated by immunoSEQ multiplex PCR, the TCRdb table keeps only in-frame clones and is missing some. The profile covers approximately 51,000 clones, with about 86% appearing a single time and around 20% taken by the ten largest. Documented time point: pretreatment peripheral blood. The specimen was PBMCs, collected around atezolizumab (anti-PD-L1) treatment. The source is a man in his 60s with urothelial cancer.

This clone was counted once. V gene TRBV18 combines with J gene TRBJ1-1, with D possibly TRBD1 on 6 matching bases. Germline CDR1 is KGHSH and CDR2 is LQKENI. Deletions cut 4 bases from V and 1 base from J, with 16 bases between. This CDR3 region has 16 residues. The CDR3 loop is CASSRAPGVENTEAFF. For the CDR3, the DNA is TGTGCCAGCTCACGAGCCCCAGGGGTGGAGAACACTGAAGCTTTCTTT.

The rearrangement links TRBV5-1 to TRBJ2-7; 9 bases are shared with TRBD1. The CDR3 totals 15 residues. Germline CDR1 SGHRS, CDR2 YFSETQ. Trimming at V came to 4 bases and at J to 2 bases, leaving 7 bases not matched to a gene. In DNA, the CDR3 is TGCGCCAGCAGCGCGGGACAGGGTCCGGCCTACGAGCAGTACTTC. It encodes CASSAGQGPAYEQYF.

CDR3 sequence reads: CASSTGQAHEQYF. In nucleotides, the CDR3 is TGCGCCAGCAGCACTGGACAGGCACACGAGCAGTACTTC. J is TRBJ2-7 and V is TRBV5-1, with TRBD1 identical over 7 bases. The CDR3 covers 13 residues. The junction had 6 bases not matched to a gene; V was cut back by 4 bases and J by 5 bases. Germline lookup yields CDR1 SGHRS and CDR2 YFSETQ.

This chain links TRBV7-9 with TRBJ2-7; tentative D call: TRBD1 (6 bases). In germline, CDR1 is SEHNR, CDR2 FQNEAQ (reference sequence). V lost 5 bases, J lost 7 bases, and 21 bases lay in between. This CDR3 comprises 15 residues. CDR3 residues: CASSTSGQGMGEQYF. CDR3 DNA sequence: TGTGCCAGCAGCACGTCGGGACAAGGCATGGGAGAGCAGTACTTC. Complete variable domain (other parts from reference TRBV7-9 and TRBJ2-7): DTGVSQNPRHKITKRGQNVTFRCDPISEHNRLYWYRQTLGQGPEFLTYFQNEAQLEKSRLLSDRFSAERPKGSFSTLEIQRTEQGDSAMYLCASSTSGQGMGEQYFGPGTRLTVT.

The V gene is TRBV2, the J gene TRBJ2-2, with 8 bases identical to TRBD2. The CDR3 sequence is 18 residues long. V shed 8 bases and J 5 bases; nucleotides not matched to a gene: 19. Germline CDR1 is SNHLY and CDR2 is FYNNEI. The DNA for the CDR3 is TGTGCCAGCCAACGGGGGGGGAACGAGGGTGATGAGACCGGGGAGCTGTTTTTT. The encoded protein is CASQRGGNEGDETGELFF.

The table lists this clone with a count of one. The chain is built from TRBV28 and TRBJ1-4; possibly TRBD1 for D (6 bases). The CDR3 contains 14 residues. The V gene's germline CDR1 is MDHEN and CDR2 SYDVKM. The ends were cut back, 6 bases at V and 8 bases at J, with 16 bases in the middle. The CDR3 DNA follows: TGTGCCAGCAGCCCTCCAAGGGGGTGGGAAAAACTGTTTTTT. The encoded protein is CASSPPRGWEKLFF.